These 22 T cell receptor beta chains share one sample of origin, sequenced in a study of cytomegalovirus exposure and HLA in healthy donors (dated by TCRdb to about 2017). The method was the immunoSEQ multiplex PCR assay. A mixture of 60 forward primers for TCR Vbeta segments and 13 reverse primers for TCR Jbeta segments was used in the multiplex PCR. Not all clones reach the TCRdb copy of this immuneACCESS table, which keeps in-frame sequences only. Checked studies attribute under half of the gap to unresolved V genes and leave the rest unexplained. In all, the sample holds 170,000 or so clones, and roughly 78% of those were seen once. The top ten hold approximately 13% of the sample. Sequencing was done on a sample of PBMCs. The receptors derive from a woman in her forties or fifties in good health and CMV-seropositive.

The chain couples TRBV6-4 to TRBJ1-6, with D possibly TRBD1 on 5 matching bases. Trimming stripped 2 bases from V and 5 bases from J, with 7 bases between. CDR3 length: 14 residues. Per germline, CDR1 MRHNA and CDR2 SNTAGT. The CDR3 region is CASSDGGDNSPLHF. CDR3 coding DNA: TGTGCCAGCAGTGACGGGGGGGATAATTCACCCCTCCACTTT.

CDR3 residues: CASSLGTSGDYEQFF. In nucleotides, the CDR3 is TGTGCCAGCAGCTTAGGAACTAGCGGGGACTATGAGCAGTTCTTC. This rearrangement joins TRBV13 to TRBJ2-1; 10 bases agree with TRBD2. From germline, CDR1 is PRHDT and CDR2 FYEKMQ (reference sequence). The CDR3 length is 15 residues. Unmatched junction bases numbered 4, after V lost 0 bases and J lost 8 bases.

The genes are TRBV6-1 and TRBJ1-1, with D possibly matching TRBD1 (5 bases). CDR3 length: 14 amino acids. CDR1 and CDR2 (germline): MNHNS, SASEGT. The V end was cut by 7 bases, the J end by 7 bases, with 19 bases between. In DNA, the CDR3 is TGTGCCAGCATTAAAACGGGGGATCCTATTGAAGCTTTCTTT. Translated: CASIKTGDPIEAFF.

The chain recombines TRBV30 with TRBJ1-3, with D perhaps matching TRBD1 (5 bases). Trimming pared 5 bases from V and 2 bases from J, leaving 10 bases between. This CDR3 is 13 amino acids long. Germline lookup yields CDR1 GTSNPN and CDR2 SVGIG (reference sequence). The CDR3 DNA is TGTGCCTGGGGGGCGGTAGCTGGAAACACCATATATTTT. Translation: CAWGAVAGNTIYF.

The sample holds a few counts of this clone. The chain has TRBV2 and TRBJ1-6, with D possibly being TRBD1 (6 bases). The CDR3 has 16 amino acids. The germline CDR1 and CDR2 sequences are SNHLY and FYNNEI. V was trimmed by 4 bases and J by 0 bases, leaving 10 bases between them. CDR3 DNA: TGTGCCAGCAGTGTAAGGGGGAGCTCCTATAATTCACCCCTCCACTTT. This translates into CASSVRGSSYNSPLHF.

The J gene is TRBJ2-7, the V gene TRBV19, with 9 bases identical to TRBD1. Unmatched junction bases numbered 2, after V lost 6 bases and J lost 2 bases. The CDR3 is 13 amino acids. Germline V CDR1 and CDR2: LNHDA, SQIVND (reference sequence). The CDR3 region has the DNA TGTGCCAGTAGCGACAGGGGGGCCTACGAGCAGTACTTC. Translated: CASSDRGAYEQYF.

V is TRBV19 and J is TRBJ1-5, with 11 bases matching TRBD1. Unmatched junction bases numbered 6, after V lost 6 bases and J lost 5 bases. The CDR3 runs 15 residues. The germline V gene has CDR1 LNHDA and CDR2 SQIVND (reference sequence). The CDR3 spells CASRRTGGYDQPQHF. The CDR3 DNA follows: TGTGCCAGTAGGCGGACAGGGGGCTACGATCAGCCCCAGCATTTT.

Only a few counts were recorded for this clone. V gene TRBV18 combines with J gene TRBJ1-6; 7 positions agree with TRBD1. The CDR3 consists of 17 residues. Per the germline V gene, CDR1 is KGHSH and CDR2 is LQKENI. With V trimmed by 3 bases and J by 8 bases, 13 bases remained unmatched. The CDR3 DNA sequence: TGTGCCAGCTCACCCCGTGTACAGGGGTTTAAGGATTCACCCCTCCACTTT. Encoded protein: CASSPRVQGFKDSPLHF.

CDR3 in amino acids: CASNPGTVSNQPQHF. CDR3 sequence (DNA): TGTGCCAGCAACCCCGGGACAGTCTCTAATCAGCCCCAGCATTTT. The J gene is TRBJ1-5, the V gene TRBV27, with 7 bases that match TRBD1. The CDR3 sequence is 15 residues long. Germline loops: CDR1 MNHEY, CDR2 SMNVEV (reference sequence). J gave up 4 bases and V 7 bases, and 10 bases lay outside the gene matches.

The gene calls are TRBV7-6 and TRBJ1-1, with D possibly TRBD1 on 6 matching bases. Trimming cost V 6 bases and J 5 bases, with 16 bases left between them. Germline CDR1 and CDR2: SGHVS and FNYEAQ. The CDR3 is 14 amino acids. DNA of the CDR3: TGTGCCAGCAGACTAGGGGGGGAGCAGACTGAAGCTTTCTTT. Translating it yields CASRLGGEQTEAFF.

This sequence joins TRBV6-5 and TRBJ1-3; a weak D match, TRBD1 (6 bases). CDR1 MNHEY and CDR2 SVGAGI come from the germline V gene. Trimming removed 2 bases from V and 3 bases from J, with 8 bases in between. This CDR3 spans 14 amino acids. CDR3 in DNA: TGTGCCAGCAGTTACGGACAGTTTGGAAACACCATATATTTT. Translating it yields CASSYGQFGNTIYF.

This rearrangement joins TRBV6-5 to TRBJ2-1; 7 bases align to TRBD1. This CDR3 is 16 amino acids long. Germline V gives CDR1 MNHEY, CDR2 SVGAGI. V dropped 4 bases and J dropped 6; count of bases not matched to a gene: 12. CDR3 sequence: CASSFFRDSPLNEQFF. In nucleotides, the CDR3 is TGTGCCAGCAGTTTTTTCCGGGACAGCCCCCTCAATGAGCAGTTCTTC.

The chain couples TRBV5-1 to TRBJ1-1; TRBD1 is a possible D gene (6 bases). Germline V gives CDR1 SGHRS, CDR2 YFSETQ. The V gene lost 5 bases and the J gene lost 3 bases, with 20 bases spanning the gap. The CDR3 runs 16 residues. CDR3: CASRLAGGRGDTEAFF. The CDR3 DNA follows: TGCGCCAGCAGACTTGCAGGAGGCAGGGGCGACACTGAAGCTTTCTTT.

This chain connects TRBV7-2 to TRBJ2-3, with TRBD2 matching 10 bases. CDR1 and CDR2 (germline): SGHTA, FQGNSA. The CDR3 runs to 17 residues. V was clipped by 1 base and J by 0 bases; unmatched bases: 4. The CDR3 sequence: CASSLVASGGSTDTQYF. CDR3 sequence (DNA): TGTGCCAGCAGCTTAGTTGCTAGCGGGGGTAGCACAGATACGCAGTATTTT.

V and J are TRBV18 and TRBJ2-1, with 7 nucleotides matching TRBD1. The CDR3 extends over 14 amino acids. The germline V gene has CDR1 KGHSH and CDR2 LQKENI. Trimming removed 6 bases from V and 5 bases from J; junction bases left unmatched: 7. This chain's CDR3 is CASSPLGTDNEQFF. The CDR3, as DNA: TGTGCCAGCTCCCCTCTAGGGACAGACAATGAGCAGTTCTTC.

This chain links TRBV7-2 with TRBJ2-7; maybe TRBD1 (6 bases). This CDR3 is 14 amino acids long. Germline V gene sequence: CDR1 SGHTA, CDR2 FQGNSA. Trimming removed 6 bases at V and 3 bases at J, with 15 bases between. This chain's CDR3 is CASRLQGIGYEQYF. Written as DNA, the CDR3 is TGTGCCAGCAGGCTACAGGGCATTGGCTACGAGCAGTACTTC.

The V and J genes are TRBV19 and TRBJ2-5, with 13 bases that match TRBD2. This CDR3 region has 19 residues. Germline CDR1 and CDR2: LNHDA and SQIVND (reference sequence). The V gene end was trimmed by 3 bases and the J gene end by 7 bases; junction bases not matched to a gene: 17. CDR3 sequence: CASSMRARTSGGGFSTQYF. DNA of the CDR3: TGTGCCAGTAGTATGCGGGCCCGAACTAGCGGGGGGGGGTTCTCGACCCAGTACTTC. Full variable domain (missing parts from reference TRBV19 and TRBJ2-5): DGGITQSPKYLFRKEGQNVTLSCEQNLNHDAMYWYRQDPGQGLRLIYYSQIVNDFQKGDIAEGYSVSREKKESFPLTVTSAQKNPTAFYLCASSMRARTSGGGFSTQYFGPGTRLLVL.

The DNA for the CDR3 is TGTGCCAGTAGCGGGGGGGCCGGAGATACGCAGTATTTT. It codes for CASSGGAGDTQYF. This chain connects TRBV2 to TRBJ2-3; 11 positions agree with TRBD2. The germline V gene encodes CDR1 SNHLY and CDR2 FYNNEI. CDR3 size: 13 residues. V was pared by 9 bases and J by 5 bases, with 4 bases of the junction left unmatched.

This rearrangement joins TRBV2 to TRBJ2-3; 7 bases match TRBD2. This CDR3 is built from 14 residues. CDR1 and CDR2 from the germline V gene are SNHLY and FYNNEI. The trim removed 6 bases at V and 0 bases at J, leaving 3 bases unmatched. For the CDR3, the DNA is TGTGCCAGCAGCCGGGGGGTCAGCACAGATACGCAGTATTTT. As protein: CASSRGVSTDTQYF.

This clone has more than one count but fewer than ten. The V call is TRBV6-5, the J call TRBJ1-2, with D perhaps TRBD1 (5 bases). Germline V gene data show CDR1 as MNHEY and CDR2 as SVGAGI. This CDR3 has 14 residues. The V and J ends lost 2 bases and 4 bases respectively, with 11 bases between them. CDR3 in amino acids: CASSYRGGGYGYTF. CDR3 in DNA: TGTGCCAGCAGTTACCGGGGCGGGGGCTATGGCTACACCTTC.

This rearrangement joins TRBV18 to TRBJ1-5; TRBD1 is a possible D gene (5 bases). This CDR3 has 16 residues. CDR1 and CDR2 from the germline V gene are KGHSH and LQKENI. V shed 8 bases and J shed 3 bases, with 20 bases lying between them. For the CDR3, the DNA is TGTGCCAGCGCCCCAGGCATCGGAGGGGCCAATCAGCCCCAGCATTTT. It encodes CASAPGIGGANQPQHF.

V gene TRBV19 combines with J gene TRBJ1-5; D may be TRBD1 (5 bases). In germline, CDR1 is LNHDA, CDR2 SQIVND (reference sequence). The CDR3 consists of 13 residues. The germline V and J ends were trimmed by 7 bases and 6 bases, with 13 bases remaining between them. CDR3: CASKPQGTQPQHF. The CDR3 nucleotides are TGTGCCAGTAAGCCGCAGGGTACTCAGCCCCAGCATTTT.